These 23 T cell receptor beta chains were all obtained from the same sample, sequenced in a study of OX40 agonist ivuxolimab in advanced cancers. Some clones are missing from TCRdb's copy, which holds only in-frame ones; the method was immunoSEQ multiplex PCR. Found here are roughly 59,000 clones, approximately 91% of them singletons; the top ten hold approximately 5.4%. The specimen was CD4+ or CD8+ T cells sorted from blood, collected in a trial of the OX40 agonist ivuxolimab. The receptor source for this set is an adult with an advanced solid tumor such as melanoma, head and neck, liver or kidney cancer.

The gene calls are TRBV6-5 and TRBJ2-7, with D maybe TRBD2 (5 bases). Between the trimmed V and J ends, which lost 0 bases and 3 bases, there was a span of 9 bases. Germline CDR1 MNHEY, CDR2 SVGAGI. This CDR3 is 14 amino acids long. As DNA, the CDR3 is TGTGCCAGCAGTTACTCCGCAGCGGACTACGAGCAGTACTTC. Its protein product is CASSYSAADYEQYF.

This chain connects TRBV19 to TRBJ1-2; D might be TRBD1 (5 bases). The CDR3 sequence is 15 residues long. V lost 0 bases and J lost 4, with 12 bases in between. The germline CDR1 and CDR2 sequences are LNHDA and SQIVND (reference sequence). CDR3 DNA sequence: TGTGCCAGTAGTATAGACCTGACAGAGCCCTATGGCTACACCTTC. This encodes CASSIDLTEPYGYTF.

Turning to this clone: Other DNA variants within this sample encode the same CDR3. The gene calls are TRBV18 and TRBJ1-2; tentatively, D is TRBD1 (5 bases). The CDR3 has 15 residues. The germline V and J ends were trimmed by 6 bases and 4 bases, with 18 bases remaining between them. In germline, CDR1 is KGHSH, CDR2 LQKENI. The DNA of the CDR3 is TGTGCCAGCTCGCCGAATACAGGAGAACGCTATGGCTACACCTTC. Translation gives CASSPNTGERYGYTF.

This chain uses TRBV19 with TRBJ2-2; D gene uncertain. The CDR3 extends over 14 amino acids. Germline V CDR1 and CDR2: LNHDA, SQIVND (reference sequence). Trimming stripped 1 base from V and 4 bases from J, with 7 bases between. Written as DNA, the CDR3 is TGTGCCAGTAGTATAGCTGGGATCACCGGGGAGCTGTTTTTT. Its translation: CASSIAGITGELFF.

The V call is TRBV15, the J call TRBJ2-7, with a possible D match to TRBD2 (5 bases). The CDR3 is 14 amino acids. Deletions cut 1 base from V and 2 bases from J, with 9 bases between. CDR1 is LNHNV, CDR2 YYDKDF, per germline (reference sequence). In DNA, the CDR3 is TGTGCCACCAGCAGAGCCGACGGGGCCTACGAGCAGTACTTC. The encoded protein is CATSRADGAYEQYF.

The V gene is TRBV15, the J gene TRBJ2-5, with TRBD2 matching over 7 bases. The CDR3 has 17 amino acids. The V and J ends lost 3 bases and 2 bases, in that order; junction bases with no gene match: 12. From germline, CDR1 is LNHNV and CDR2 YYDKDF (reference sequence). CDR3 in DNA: TGTGCCACCAGCAGGGGAAAAGCGGGGATGGAGCAAGAGACCCAGTACTTC. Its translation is CATSRGKAGMEQETQYF.

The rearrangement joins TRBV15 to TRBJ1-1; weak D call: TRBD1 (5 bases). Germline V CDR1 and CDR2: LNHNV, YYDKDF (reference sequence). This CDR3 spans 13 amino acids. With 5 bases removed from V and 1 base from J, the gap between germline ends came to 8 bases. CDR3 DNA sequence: TGTGCCACCAGCGGTCAGGGGAACACTGAAGCTTTCTTT. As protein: CATSGQGNTEAFF.

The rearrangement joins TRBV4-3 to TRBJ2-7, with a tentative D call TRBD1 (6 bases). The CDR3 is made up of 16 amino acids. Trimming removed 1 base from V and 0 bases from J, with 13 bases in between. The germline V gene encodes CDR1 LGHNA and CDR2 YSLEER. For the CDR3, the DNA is TGCGCCAGCAGCCAAGCCAGGACAGTAAGCTCCTACGAGCAGTACTTC. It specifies CASSQARTVSSYEQYF.

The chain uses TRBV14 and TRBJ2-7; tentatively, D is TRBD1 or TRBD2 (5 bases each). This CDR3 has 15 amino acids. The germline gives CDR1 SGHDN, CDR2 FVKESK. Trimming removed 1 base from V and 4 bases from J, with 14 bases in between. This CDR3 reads CASSQGGTMGYEQYF. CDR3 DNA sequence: TGTGCCAGCAGCCAAGGGGGGACCATGGGGTACGAGCAGTACTTC.

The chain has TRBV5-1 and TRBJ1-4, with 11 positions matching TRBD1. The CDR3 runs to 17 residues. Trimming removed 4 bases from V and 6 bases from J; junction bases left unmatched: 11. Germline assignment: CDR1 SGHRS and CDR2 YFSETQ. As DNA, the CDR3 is TGCGCCAGCAGCCTTCGGACAGGGGGCGGTGGGGATGAAAAACTGTTTTTT. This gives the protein CASSLRTGGGGDEKLFF.

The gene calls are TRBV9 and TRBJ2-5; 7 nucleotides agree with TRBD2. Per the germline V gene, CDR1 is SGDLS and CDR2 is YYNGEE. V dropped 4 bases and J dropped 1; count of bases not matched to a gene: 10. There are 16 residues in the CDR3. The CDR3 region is CASSPSLLAPQETQYF. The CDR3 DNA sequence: TGTGCCAGCAGCCCCTCCTTACTAGCGCCCCAAGAGACCCAGTACTTC. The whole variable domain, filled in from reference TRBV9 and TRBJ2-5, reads DSGVTQTPKHLITATGQRVTLRCSPRSGDLSVYWYQQSLDQGLQFLIQYYNGEERAKGNILERFSAQQFPDLHSELNLSSLELGDSALYFCASSPSLLAPQETQYFGPGTRLLVL.

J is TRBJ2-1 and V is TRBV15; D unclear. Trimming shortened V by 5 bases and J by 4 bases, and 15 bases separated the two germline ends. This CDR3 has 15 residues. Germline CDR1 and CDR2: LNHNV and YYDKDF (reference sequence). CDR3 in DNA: TGTGCCACCAGCCTTGGACGGAAGGAGTACAATGAGCAGTTCTTC. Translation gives CATSLGRKEYNEQFF.

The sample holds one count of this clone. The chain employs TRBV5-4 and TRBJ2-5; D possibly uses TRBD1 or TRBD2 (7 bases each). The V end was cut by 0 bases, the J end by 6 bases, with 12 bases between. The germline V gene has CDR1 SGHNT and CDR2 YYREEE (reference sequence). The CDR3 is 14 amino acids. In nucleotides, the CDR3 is TGTGCCAGCAGCTTGGCCAGGGGGGGTAAGACCCAGTACTTC. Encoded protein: CASSLARGGKTQYF.

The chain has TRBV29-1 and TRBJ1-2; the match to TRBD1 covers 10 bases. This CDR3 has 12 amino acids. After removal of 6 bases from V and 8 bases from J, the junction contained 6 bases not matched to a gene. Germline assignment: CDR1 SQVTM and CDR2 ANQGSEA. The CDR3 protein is CSVQDRGGGYTF. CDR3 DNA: TGCAGCGTCCAGGACAGGGGGGGAGGCTACACCTTC.

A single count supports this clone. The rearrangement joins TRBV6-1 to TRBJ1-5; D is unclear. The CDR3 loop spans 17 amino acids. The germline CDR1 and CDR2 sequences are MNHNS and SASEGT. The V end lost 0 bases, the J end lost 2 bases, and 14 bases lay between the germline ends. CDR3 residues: CASSEALGQAGNQPQHF. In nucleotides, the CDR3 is TGTGCCAGCAGTGAAGCGCTTGGTCAGGCCGGCAATCAGCCCCAGCATTTT.

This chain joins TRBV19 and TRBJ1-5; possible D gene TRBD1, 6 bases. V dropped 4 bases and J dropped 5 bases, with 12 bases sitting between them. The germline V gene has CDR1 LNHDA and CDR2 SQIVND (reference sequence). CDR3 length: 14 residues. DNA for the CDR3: TGTGCCAGTAGTAAGGGGGAGGGGCATCAGCCCCAGCATTTT. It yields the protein CASSKGEGHQPQHF.

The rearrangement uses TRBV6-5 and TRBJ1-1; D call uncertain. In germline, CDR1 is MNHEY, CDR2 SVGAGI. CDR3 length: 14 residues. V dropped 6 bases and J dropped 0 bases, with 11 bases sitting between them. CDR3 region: CASRRTALNTEAFF. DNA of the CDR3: TGTGCCAGCAGACGGACGGCCTTGAACACTGAAGCTTTCTTT.

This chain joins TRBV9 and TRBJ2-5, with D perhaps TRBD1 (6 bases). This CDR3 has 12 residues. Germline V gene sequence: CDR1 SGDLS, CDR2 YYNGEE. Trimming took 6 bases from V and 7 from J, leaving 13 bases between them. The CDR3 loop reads CASIRTARTQYF. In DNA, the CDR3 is TGTGCCAGCATCCGGACAGCCCGGACCCAGTACTTC.

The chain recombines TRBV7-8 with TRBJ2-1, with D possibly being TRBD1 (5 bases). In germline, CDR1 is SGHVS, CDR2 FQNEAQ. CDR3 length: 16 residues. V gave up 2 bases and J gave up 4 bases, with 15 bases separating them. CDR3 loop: CASSLQLDNSYNEQFF. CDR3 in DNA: TGTGCCAGCAGCTTACAACTGGACAACTCGTACAATGAGCAGTTCTTC.

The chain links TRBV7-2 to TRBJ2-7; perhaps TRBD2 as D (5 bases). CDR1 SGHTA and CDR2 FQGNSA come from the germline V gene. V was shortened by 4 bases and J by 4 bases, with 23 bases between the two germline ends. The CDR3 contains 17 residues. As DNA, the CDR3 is TGTGCCAGCAGCTCCCGGGGAGCGGTAGAGAATTTATACGAGCAGTACTTC. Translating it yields CASSSRGAVENLYEQYF.

In nucleotides, the CDR3 is TGTGCCAGCAGCCCAGACAGTTTCTCGATGAACACTGAAGCTTTCTTT. Encoded protein: CASSPDSFSMNTEAFF. The J gene is TRBJ1-1, the V gene TRBV5-4; D is perhaps TRBD1 (5 bases). The CDR3 extends over 16 amino acids. The germline V and J ends were trimmed by 4 bases and 0 bases, with 16 bases remaining between them. Germline V gives CDR1 SGHNT, CDR2 YYREEE (reference sequence).

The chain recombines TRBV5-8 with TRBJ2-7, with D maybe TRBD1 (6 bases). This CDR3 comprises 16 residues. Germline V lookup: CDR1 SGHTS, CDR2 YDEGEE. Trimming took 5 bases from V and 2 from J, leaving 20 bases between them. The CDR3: CASSSGWDTRAYEQYF. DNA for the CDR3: TGTGCCAGCAGTTCCGGTTGGGACACGAGAGCCTACGAGCAGTACTTC.

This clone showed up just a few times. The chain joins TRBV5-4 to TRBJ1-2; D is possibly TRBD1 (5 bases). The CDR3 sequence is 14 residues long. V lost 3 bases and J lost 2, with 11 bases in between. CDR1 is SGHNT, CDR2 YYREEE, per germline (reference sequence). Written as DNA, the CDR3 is TGTGCCAGCAGCTCAAGCGGGACGAACTATGGCTACACCTTC. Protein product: CASSSSGTNYGYTF.